Described below is a single TCR beta chain sequence and its context. This entry is derived from a study of T cell responses to AZD1222 COVID-19 vaccine. Losses at the gene ends were 5 bases for V and 5 bases for J; bases not matched to a gene: 9. CDR3 size: 16 residues. Germline V gene lookup returns CDR1 SEHNR and CDR2 FQNEAQ (reference sequence). Generated by immunoSEQ multiplex PCR, the TCRdb table keeps only in-frame clones and is missing some. In the table there are about 180,000 clones, roughly 88% of which are singletons. Here the sequenced sample was peripheral blood, taken on day 0 of AZD1222 vaccination. The receptor's source is an adult in good health. The chain uses TRBV7-9 and TRBJ2-1, with TRBD1 identical over 10 bases. DNA for the CDR3: TGTGCCAGCAGCCCCGTGGGACAGGGGCCCAACAATGAGCAGTTCTTC. It translates to CASSPVGQGPNNEQFF.